The 9 T cell receptor beta chains reported below all come from one sample, sequenced in a study of cytomegalovirus exposure and HLA in healthy donors. Clones were sequenced by immunoSEQ multiplex PCR, and TCRdb holds only the in-frame ones, with some missing. The sample holds 130,000 or so clones, around nine tenths seen once. The sequenced sample consisted of PBMCs. Receptors originate from a man younger than 45 in good health and CMV-seronegative.

The chain links TRBV27 to TRBJ2-6, with a tentative D call TRBD2 (5 bases). Trimming removed 1 base from V and 0 bases from J, with 10 bases in between. This CDR3 has 17 amino acids. In germline, CDR1 is MNHEY, CDR2 SMNVEV (reference sequence). This CDR3 reads CASSLYLAVSGANVLTF. CDR3 DNA sequence: TGTGCCAGCAGTTTATACCTAGCTGTCTCTGGGGCCAACGTCCTGACTTTC.

The gene calls are TRBV7-8 and TRBJ1-3; maybe TRBD1 (6 bases). This CDR3 contains 15 residues. The V and J ends lost 3 bases and 4 bases respectively, with 13 bases between them. Germline-derived CDR1 and CDR2 are SGHVS and FQNEAQ. Here the CDR3 reads CASSFHREIGNTIYF. The CDR3 region has the DNA TGTGCCAGCAGCTTCCACAGGGAAATAGGAAACACCATATATTTT.

The chain joins TRBV6-1 to TRBJ1-2; 7 nucleotides match TRBD1. The CDR3 contains 14 residues. With 6 bases clipped from V and 5 bases from J, the junction kept 9 bases outside the gene matches. CDR1 and CDR2 (germline): MNHNS, SASEGT. CDR3: CASSRNGQDYGYTF. CDR3 DNA sequence: TGTGCCAGCAGCCGGAATGGACAGGATTATGGCTACACCTTC.

The V call is TRBV4-1, the J call TRBJ2-2; 11 nucleotides match TRBD1. The J segment lost 4 bases and the V segment lost 5 bases, leaving 6 bases of the junction unmatched. The CDR3 consists of 16 residues. Germline values: CDR1 MGHRA, CDR2 YSYEKL. CDR3 sequence reads: CASSYTDRGPTGELFF. In nucleotides, the CDR3 is TGCGCCAGCAGCTACACGGACAGGGGGCCCACCGGGGAGCTGTTTTTT.

V gene TRBV4-1 combines with J gene TRBJ2-7; D is undetermined. V lost 0 bases to trimming and J lost 8 bases, with 5 bases between them. This CDR3 is built from 11 residues. The germline V gene has CDR1 MGHRA and CDR2 YSYEKL. CDR3 region: CASSQEGKQYF. The CDR3 nucleotides read TGCGCCAGCAGCCAAGAGGGCAAGCAGTACTTC.

DNA of the CDR3: TGTGCCAGCAGCTTAGGACTAGCGGGCGCAGCTACGCAGTATTTT. It is translated as CASSLGLAGAATQYF. The gene calls are TRBV7-9 and TRBJ2-3, with 10 bases identical to TRBD2. V shed 1 base, J shed 8 bases, and the junction held 6 bases outside the gene matches. The CDR3 is 15 amino acids. In germline, CDR1 is SEHNR, CDR2 FQNEAQ (reference sequence).

The chain has TRBV7-9 and TRBJ1-1; no clear D gene. The CDR3 length is 16 residues. CDR1 is SEHNR, CDR2 FQNEAQ, per germline (reference sequence). Deletions cut 2 bases from V and 0 bases from J, with 13 bases between. CDR3 sequence (DNA): TGTGCCAGCAGCTTACCTGGAGGAGGGATGAACACTGAAGCTTTCTTT. It yields the protein CASSLPGGGMNTEAFF.

Concerning this clone: The junction and the germline gene differ at one end; a read error may be behind it. V gene TRBV10-1 combines with J gene TRBJ1-2; 7 nucleotides agree with TRBD1. The length of the CDR3 is 11 residues. Germline V gene lookup returns CDR1 WNHNN and CDR2 SYGVQD (reference sequence). CDR3 nucleotide sequence: TGCGCCAGCCTGGGTACCGGGACAGTAGCCTTC. Translation gives CASLGTGTVAF.

The rearrangement links TRBV6-5 to TRBJ1-6; D ambiguous. The CDR3 has 14 residues. V was pared by 4 bases and J by 0 bases, with 4 bases between. Germline assignment: CDR1 MNHEY and CDR2 SVGAGI. DNA for the CDR3: TGTGCCAGCAGTTCAGTCTCCTATAATTCACCCCTCCACTTT. Encoded protein: CASSSVSYNSPLHF.